The source of this T cell receptor beta chain is a study of vaccination effects on CD4 cells after COVID-19. At the level of the study: The vaccine given was either BNT162b2 or mRNA-1273, in two doses.

The V gene's germline CDR1 is LNHDA and CDR2 SQIVND (reference sequence). V gave up 7 bases and J gave up 0 bases, with 15 bases separating them. This CDR3 spans 15 amino acids. Study-wide results and limits: In the late period after vaccination, infection- and vaccine-induced clones contracted markedly.

Viral peptide pool expansion of antigen-specific CD4+ T cells preceded sequencing in the ViraFEST assay. Subsequent to a culture period of roughly 11 days, CD4+ T cells were isolated. Vaccinees lacked prior SARS-CoV-2 infection and tested negative for nucleocapsid antibodies. Cultures got half-medium changes with IL-2 on days 3 and 7. TCRdb's copy holds only in-frame clones and misses some; the assay was immunoSEQ multiplex PCR. This sample carries about 73,000 clones, 78% of them seen once, and the ten largest clones take about 10%. As to this clone: Its antigen is not known.

Sequenced here: CD4+ T cells from PBMCs cultured with SARS-CoV-2 spike peptides, sampled before COVID-19 vaccination. This chain connects TRBV19 to TRBJ1-1; tentatively, D is TRBD1 (6 bases). This TCR derives from a human donor who received a COVID-19 vaccine. The CDR3 is CASTRGGPMNTEAFF. CDR3 bases: TGTGCCAGTACTAGAGGGGGTCCCATGAACACTGAAGCTTTCTTT. The variable domain in full, with the rest retrieved from reference TRBV19 and TRBJ1-1, is DGGITQSPKYLFRKEGQNVTLSCEQNLNHDAMYWYRQDPGQGLRLIYYSQIVNDFQKGDIAEGYSVSREKKESFPLTVTSAQKNPTAFYLCASTRGGPMNTEAFFGQGTRLTVV.